A selection of T cell receptor beta chains follows, all from one sample in a study of blood T cell repertoires in COVID-19. Assay used: immunoSEQ multiplex PCR; TCRdb lists only in-frame clones, some missing. The table shows a few hundred thousand clones, with roughly 84% occurring only once. Specimen: peripheral blood. The receptors come from a woman in her forties who had recovered from COVID-19. Each CDR3 is given with its conserved first and last residue. D genes are given only for firm matches. Clone sizes are given selectively: once, few, many, or a class where the clone is expanded.

.	TRBD2	TRBV3-1/TRBV3-2	TRBJ2-3	CASSPTSGVVQYF
few	TRBD1	TRBV30	TRBJ1-5	CAWSDGQGIYQPQHF
.	TRBD2	TRBV3-1/TRBV3-2	TRBJ2-3	CASSLTSGGPEDTQYF
.	.	TRBV3-1/TRBV3-2	TRBJ2-3	CASSQVGAGSTDTQYF
.	TRBD1	TRBV7-9	TRBJ2-6	CATKRDSSGANVLTF
.	TRBD2	TRBV19	TRBJ2-3	CASRTSGGGDTQYF
.	TRBD1	TRBV7-2	TRBJ1-6	CASSLQGAYNSPLHF
.	.	TRBV3-1/TRBV3-2	TRBJ1-4	CASSREATNEKLFF
.	.	TRBV7-2	TRBJ2-1	CASSLALGTSDEQFF
.	.	TRBV27	TRBJ1-3	CASSLPTGTPGNTIYF
.	.	TRBV30	TRBJ2-7	CAWSTGHRNDEQYF
.	TRBD1	TRBV6-5	TRBJ1-5	CASSPQGASPQHF
.	TRBD1	TRBV7-8	TRBJ1-4	CASSLGGGSEKLFF
once	.	TRBV7-2	TRBJ1-6	CASSPAGVGSPLHF
.	TRBD1	TRBV7-2	TRBJ2-5	CASSFGTGGVETQYF
.	TRBD1	TRBV7-2	TRBJ2-3	CASSWTTGPDTQYF
many	TRBD1	TRBV6-5	TRBJ1-1	CATNSRTGNTEAFF
.	TRBD1	TRBV7-2	TRBJ1-6	CASSYRTGGSPLHF
.	TRBD1	TRBV6-5	TRBJ1-2	CASSYFRTGDYGYTF
.	TRBD2	TRBV7-3	TRBJ2-1	CASSLEGTRWNEQFF
.	.	TRBV2	TRBJ2-3	CASNSADTQYF
.	.	TRBV3-1/TRBV3-2	TRBJ2-5	CASSQAGVETQYF
.	TRBD2	TRBV29-1	TRBJ2-5	CSVALADKQETQYF
.	.	TRBV6-1	TRBJ2-7	CASSELEGAGEQYF
.	.	TRBV5-4	TRBJ1-4	CASSRWGVDEKLFF
.	TRBD1	TRBV4-3	TRBJ1-3	CASSPGTGAGNTIYF
.	.	TRBV30	TRBJ2-1	CAWNRGAGLDEQFF
.	TRBD1	TRBV27	TRBJ2-2	CASSQKQGGTGELFF
.	TRBD1	TRBV28	TRBJ1-2	CASSLWGTGSYGYTF